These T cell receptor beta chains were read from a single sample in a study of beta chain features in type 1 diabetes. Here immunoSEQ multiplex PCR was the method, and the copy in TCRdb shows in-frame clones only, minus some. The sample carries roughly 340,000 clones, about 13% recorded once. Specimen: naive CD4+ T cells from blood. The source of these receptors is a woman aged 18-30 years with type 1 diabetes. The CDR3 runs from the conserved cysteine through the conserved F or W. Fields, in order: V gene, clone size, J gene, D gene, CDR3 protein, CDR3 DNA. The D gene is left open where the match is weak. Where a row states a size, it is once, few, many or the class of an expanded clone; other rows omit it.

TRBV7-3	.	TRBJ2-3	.	CASSSIYSDTQYF	TGTGCCAGCAGCTCCATCTACTCTGATACGCAGTATTTT
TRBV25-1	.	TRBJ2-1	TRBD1	CASSPQGVSGNEQFF	TGTGCCAGCAGCCCCCAGGGGGTTTCGGGGAATGAGCAGTTCTTC
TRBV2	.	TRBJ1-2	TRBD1	CASSRDSTNYGYTF	TGTGCCAGCAGCCGGGACAGTACTAACTATGGCTACACCTTC
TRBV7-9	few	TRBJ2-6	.	CASSPQGAGANVLTF	TGTGCCAGCAGTCCACAGGGCGCTGGGGCCAACGTCCTGACTTTC
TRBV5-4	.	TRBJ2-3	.	CASRGLDRQDTQYF	TGTGCCAGCAGAGGCCTGGACAGACAGGATACGCAGTATTTT
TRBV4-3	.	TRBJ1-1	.	CASSQALVHWGMNTEAFF	TGCGCCAGCAGCCAAGCCCTCGTCCATTGGGGCATGAACACTGAAGCTTTCTTT
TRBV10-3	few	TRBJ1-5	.	CAISVGRGLGQPQHF	TGTGCCATCAGTGTTGGCAGGGGATTGGGTCAGCCCCAGCATTTT
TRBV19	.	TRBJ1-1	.	CATGPGGAGWNTEAFF	TGTGCCACTGGCCCTGGGGGGGCGGGATGGAACACTGAAGCTTTCTTT
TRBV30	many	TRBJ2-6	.	CAWSWGQPGANVLTF	TGTGCCTGGAGTTGGGGGCAGCCGGGAGCCAACGTCCTGACTTTC
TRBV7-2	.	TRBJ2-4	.	CASSALSGSLAKNIQYF	TGTGCCAGCAGCGCTCTTTCAGGCAGTCTAGCCAAAAACATTCAGTACTTC
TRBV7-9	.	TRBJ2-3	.	CASSLRRAQTTDTQYF	TGTGCCAGCAGCTTGCGGAGGGCCCAAACAACAGATACGCAGTATTTT
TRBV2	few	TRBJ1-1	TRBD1	CASSGGQGLRAFF	TGTGCCAGCAGCGGAGGACAGGGCCTTCGAGCTTTCTTT
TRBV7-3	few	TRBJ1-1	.	CASSLNGRANTEAFF	TGTGCCAGCAGCTTAAACGGCAGGGCGAACACTGAAGCTTTCTTT
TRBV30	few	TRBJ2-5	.	CAWSPRETQYF	TGTGCCTGGAGCCCTCGGGAGACCCAGTACTTC
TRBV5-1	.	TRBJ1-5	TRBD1	CASSSRPRGTGDNQPQHF	TGCGCCAGCAGCTCGCGACCCAGAGGGACAGGTGACAATCAGCCCCAGCATTTT
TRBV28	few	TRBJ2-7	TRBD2	CAGGGSSYEQYF	TGTGCCGGGGGGGGAAGCTCCTACGAGCAGTACTTC
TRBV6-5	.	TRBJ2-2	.	CASSRDFSNTGELFF	TGTGCCAGCAGCCGGGACTTTTCGAACACCGGGGAGCTGTTTTTT
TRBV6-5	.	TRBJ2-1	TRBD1	CASSLRGWYNEQFF	TGTGCCAGCAGCCTCAGGGGGTGGTACAATGAGCAGTTCTTC
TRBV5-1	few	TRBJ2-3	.	CASRLRGLGTDTQYF	TGCGCCAGCAGATTAAGGGGTCTTGGCACAGATACGCAGTATTTT
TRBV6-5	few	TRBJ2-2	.	CASSPQGGNTGELFF	TGTGCCAGCAGCCCCCAGGGGGGGAACACCGGGGAGCTGTTTTTT
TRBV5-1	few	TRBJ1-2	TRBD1	CASSLVYRGNYGYTF	TGCGCCAGCAGCTTGGTGTACAGGGGGAACTATGGCTACACCTTC
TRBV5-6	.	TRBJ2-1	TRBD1	CASSPDRWSSYNEQFF	TGTGCCAGCAGCCCGGACAGGTGGAGCTCCTACAATGAGCAGTTCTTC
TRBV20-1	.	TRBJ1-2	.	CSAQNRDGYTF	TGCAGTGCCCAGAACAGGGATGGCTACACCTTC
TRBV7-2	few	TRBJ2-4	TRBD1	CASVSGGGAKNIQYF	TGTGCCAGCGTTTCAGGGGGTGGGGCCAAAAACATTCAGTACTTC
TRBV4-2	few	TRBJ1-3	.	CASSRSRLTGNTIYF	TGTGCCAGCAGCCGAAGCAGGCTCACTGGAAACACCATATATTTT
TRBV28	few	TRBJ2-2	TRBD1	CACSRTGRGNTGELFF	TGTGCCTGCTCCCGGACAGGGAGAGGGAACACCGGGGAGCTGTTTTTT
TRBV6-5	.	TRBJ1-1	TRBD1	CASSKGALVTEAFF	TGTGCCAGCAGTAAGGGGGCATTGGTCACTGAAGCTTTCTTT
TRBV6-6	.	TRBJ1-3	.	CASRTPGEGSGNTIYF	TGTGCCAGCAGGACCCCAGGGGAAGGCTCTGGAAACACCATATATTTT
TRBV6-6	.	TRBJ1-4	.	CASTSREEGNEKLFF	TGTGCCAGCACCTCCCGGGAGGAGGGTAATGAAAAACTGTTTTTT
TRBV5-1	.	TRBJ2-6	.	CASSLELASSGANVLTF	TGCGCCAGCAGCTTGGAATTGGCCTCCTCTGGGGCCAACGTCCTGACTTTC
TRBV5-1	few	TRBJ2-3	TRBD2	CASSLYSGITDTQYF	TGCGCCAGCAGCTTATATAGCGGGATCACAGATACGCAGTATTTT
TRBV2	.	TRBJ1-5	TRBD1	CASTSTGSRNQPQHF	TGTGCCAGCACATCGACAGGGAGCCGGAATCAGCCCCAGCATTTT
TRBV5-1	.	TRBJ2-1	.	CASSQRPMANEQFF	TGCGCCAGCAGCCAGCGCCCCATGGCCAATGAGCAGTTCTTC
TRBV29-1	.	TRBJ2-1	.	CSGRVLGWGSLSSYNEQFF	TGCAGCGGCCGAGTACTTGGCTGGGGCTCCCTAAGCTCCTACAATGAGCAGTTCTTC
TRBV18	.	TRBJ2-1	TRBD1	CASSGQGVSNEQFF	TGTGCCAGCTCCGGACAGGGCGTGAGCAATGAGCAGTTCTTC
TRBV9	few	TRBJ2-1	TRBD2	CASSAGLAGVHEQFF	TGTGCCAGCAGCGCAGGACTAGCGGGAGTACATGAGCAGTTCTTC
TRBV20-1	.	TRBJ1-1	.	CSAERSTEAFF	TGCAGTGCTGAACGGAGCACTGAAGCTTTCTTT
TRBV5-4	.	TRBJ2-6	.	CASSLDPSGANVLTF	TGTGCCAGCAGCTTGGATCCTTCTGGGGCCAACGTCCTGACTTTC
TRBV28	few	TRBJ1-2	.	CASTDTFGYGYTF	TGTGCCAGCACGGACACCTTTGGCTATGGCTACACCTTC
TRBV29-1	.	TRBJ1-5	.	CSVAEHSNQPQHF	TGCAGCGTTGCGGAGCATAGCAATCAGCCCCAGCATTTT
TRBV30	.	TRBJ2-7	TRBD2	CAWPPGLAGGTFYEQYF	TGTGCCTGGCCCCCTGGACTAGCGGGAGGAACCTTCTACGAGCAGTACTTC
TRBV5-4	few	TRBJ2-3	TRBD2	CASSPRERGTDTQYF	TGTGCCAGCAGCCCCCGCGAGCGGGGTACAGATACGCAGTATTTT
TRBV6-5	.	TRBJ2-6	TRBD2	CASSYSAGAGANVLTF	TGTGCCAGCAGTTACTCTGCGGGAGCTGGGGCCAACGTCCTGACTTTC
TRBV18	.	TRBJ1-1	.	CASSRGSQDTEAFF	TGTGCCAGCTCACGGGGTTCACAGGACACTGAAGCTTTCTTT
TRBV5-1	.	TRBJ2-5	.	CASSFEGEETQYF	TGCGCCAGCAGCTTTGAGGGTGAAGAGACCCAGTACTTC
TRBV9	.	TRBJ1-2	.	CASSETGTTLGYTF	TGTGCCAGCAGCGAGACCGGGACAACTCTTGGCTACACCTTC
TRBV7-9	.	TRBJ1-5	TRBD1	CASSLTGANQPQHF	TGTGCCAGCAGTTTGACAGGGGCCAATCAGCCCCAGCATTTT
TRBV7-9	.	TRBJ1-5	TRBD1	CASSLTGGEGQPQHF	TGTGCCAGCAGCTTGACAGGGGGCGAGGGGCAGCCCCAGCATTTT
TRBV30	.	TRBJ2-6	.	CAWAGRRSGANVLTF	TGTGCCTGGGCGGGACGCCGCTCTGGGGCCAACGTCCTGACTTTC
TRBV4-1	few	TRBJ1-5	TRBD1	CASSQPRFRGQGAEGPQHF	TGCGCCAGCAGCCAACCCCGCTTCAGGGGACAGGGGGCGGAAGGGCCCCAGCATTTT
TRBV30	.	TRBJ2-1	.	CAWSAHSSYNEQFF	TGTGCCTGGAGTGCCCATAGCTCCTACAATGAGCAGTTCTTC
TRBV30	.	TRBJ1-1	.	CAWEIWDKAFF	TGTGCCTGGGAAATCTGGGACAAAGCTTTCTTT
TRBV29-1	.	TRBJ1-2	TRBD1	CSVGQGAGSGYTF	TGCAGCGTTGGACAGGGGGCTGGAAGTGGCTACACCTTC
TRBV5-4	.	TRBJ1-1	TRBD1	CASSLAGWDRGKAFF	TGTGCCAGCAGCTTGGCCGGCTGGGACAGGGGGAAAGCTTTCTTT
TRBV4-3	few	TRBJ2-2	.	CASSQGSGGLNTGELFF	TGCGCCAGCAGCCAAGGAAGTGGGGGCCTAAACACCGGGGAGCTGTTTTTT
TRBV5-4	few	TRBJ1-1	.	CASSQMNTEAFF	TGTGCCAGCAGCCAGATGAACACTGAAGCTTTCTTT